This TCR beta chain was profiled in a study of T cell responses to AZD1222 COVID-19 vaccine. Findings and caveats of the study: Scientists sampled the repertoires only once the peak T cell response had passed. Spike-spanning, vaccine-associated CD4 TCRs were dominant at 160-218 and 743-854.

This clone was found once. The target antigen is unknown. The method was immunoSEQ multiplex PCR; TCRdb's version includes in-frame clones alone and lacks a portion of them. Here the sample spans tens of thousands of clones, 80% to 90% being singletons. V was shortened by 2 bases and J by 10 bases, with 12 bases between the two germline ends. CDR1 is MNHEY, CDR2 SVGEGT, per germline. This CDR3 contains 14 residues. The specimen was peripheral blood, collected 28 days after the second AZD1222 dose. The J gene is TRBJ1-6, the V gene TRBV6-2 or TRBV6-3; possibly TRBD1 for D (6 bases). This receptor was taken from an adult who received the AZD1222 COVID-19 vaccine. The CDR3 bases are TGTGCCAGCAGTTACAGCAGGGGAGGCTCACCCCTCCACTTT. Translated: CASSYSRGGSPLHF.